Following are 18 T cell receptor beta chains from one sample sequenced in a study of shared clonotypes between healthy human individuals. Naive CD8 cells, CD45RO-negative and positively selected for CCR7, excluded terminally differentiated effector memory CD45RA+ cells. Only in-frame clones appear in the TCRdb table, and some are missing; sequencing was by immunoSEQ multiplex PCR. The sample consists of some 2 million clones, approximately 95% of them appearing once. The sample comprised naive CD8+ T cells sorted from blood. These receptor sequences come from a man between 18 and 35 years old in good health.

This chain links TRBV13 with TRBJ2-1; 8 nucleotides align to TRBD1. Germline trimming cut 5 bases from V and 8 bases from J; bases unmatched to any gene: 11. CDR1 is PRHDT, CDR2 FYEKMQ, per germline (reference sequence). There are 15 residues in the CDR3. The CDR3 loop reads CASSHRQGPRDEQFF. In DNA, the CDR3 is TGTGCCAGCAGCCATAGACAGGGGCCTAGGGATGAGCAGTTCTTC.

The chain carries TRBV7-9 and TRBJ2-5; 8 bases agree with TRBD2. Germline V lookup: CDR1 SEHNR, CDR2 FQNEAQ (reference sequence). The CDR3 is 14 residues long. V gave up 1 base and J gave up 4 bases; unmatched junction bases: 2. CDR3 coding DNA: TGTGCCAGCAGCTTAGTGACTAGCGCAGAGACCCAGTACTTC. It translates to CASSLVTSAETQYF.

The V gene is TRBV5-6, the J gene TRBJ2-1, with 8 bases that match TRBD1. This CDR3 comprises 17 residues. V shed 6 bases, J shed 5 bases, and the junction held 16 bases outside the gene matches. The germline gives CDR1 SGHDT, CDR2 YYEEEE. Here the CDR3 reads CASIPWFLQGDHNEQFF. As DNA, the CDR3 is TGTGCCAGCATCCCCTGGTTTTTACAGGGGGACCACAATGAGCAGTTCTTC.

This sequence joins TRBV4-1 and TRBJ1-2; D is unresolved. Germline-derived CDR1 and CDR2 are MGHRA and YSYEKL. CDR3 length: 15 residues. Trimming removed 1 base from V and 4 bases from J, with 13 bases in between. CDR3 sequence: CASSQVAQTFYGYTF. The CDR3 region has the DNA TGCGCCAGCAGCCAAGTTGCCCAAACCTTCTATGGCTACACCTTC.

This chain connects TRBV5-5 to TRBJ2-7; 7 bases line up with TRBD1. This CDR3 region has 15 residues. The germline V gene encodes CDR1 SGHKS and CDR2 YYEKEE (reference sequence). The J segment lost 1 base and the V segment lost 4 bases, leaving 8 bases of the junction unmatched. The CDR3 spells CASSISWDSSYEQYF. CDR3 nucleotide sequence: TGTGCCAGCAGCATCTCCTGGGACAGTTCCTACGAGCAGTACTTC.

J is TRBJ2-7 and V is TRBV28; TRBD2 agrees at 7 bases. V lost 3 bases, J lost 0 bases, and 5 bases stayed unmatched. The CDR3 is 15 amino acids. CDR1 is MDHEN, CDR2 SYDVKM, per germline. Here the CDR3 DNA reads TGTGCCAGCAGTTTTCCGGGGGAGGGCTCCTACGAGCAGTACTTC. It translates to CASSFPGEGSYEQYF.

V gene TRBV7-2 combines with J gene TRBJ2-7, with TRBD1 identical over 10 bases. The CDR3 has 14 residues. The J segment lost 5 bases and the V segment lost 4 bases, leaving 5 bases of the junction unmatched. Germline V gene sequence: CDR1 SGHTA, CDR2 FQGNSA. The CDR3 region is CASSYGTGDNEQYF. DNA for the CDR3: TGTGCCAGCAGCTACGGGACAGGGGATAACGAGCAGTACTTC.

The chain has TRBV2 and TRBJ1-2; TRBD1 agrees at 7 bases. Germline V gene lookup returns CDR1 SNHLY and CDR2 FYNNEI. The CDR3 has 16 residues. Trimming at V came to 1 base and at J to 3 bases, leaving 8 bases not matched to a gene. The CDR3 sequence: CASSEGSRGIHYGYTF. As DNA, the CDR3 is TGTGCCAGCAGTGAAGGATCCAGGGGGATCCACTATGGCTACACCTTC.

The chain recombines TRBV6-1 with TRBJ2-7; unclear D gene. Germline loops: CDR1 MNHNS, CDR2 SASEGT. The CDR3 is 12 residues long. Trimming left V 8 bases short and J 3 bases short, with 11 bases between. The CDR3 DNA sequence: TGTGCCAGCGGAGACATTCACTACGAGCAGTACTTC. As protein: CASGDIHYEQYF.

The J gene is TRBJ1-2, the V gene TRBV28, with a tentative D call TRBD1 (5 bases). Looked up from germline, CDR1 is MDHEN and CDR2 is SYDVKM. The CDR3 totals 15 residues. V was trimmed by 3 bases and J by 5 bases, leaving 16 bases between them. In DNA, the CDR3 is TGTGCCAGCAGTTTGGATCAGGGCGGGAGGTATGGCTACACCTTC. This codes for CASSLDQGGRYGYTF.

This rearrangement joins TRBV30 to TRBJ2-4, with 11 nucleotides matching TRBD2. J lost 8 bases, V lost 2 bases, and 5 bases had no gene match. This CDR3 region has 14 residues. Germline CDR1 GTSNPN, CDR2 SVGIG (reference sequence). The CDR3 region is CAWSPTSGSDIQYF. Written as DNA, the CDR3 is TGTGCCTGGAGTCCCACTAGCGGGAGTGACATTCAGTACTTC. Supplemented by reference TRBV30 and TRBJ2-4, the full variable domain reads SQTIHQWPATLVQPVGSPLSLECTVEGTSNPNLYWYRQAAGRGLQLLFYSVGIGQISSEVPQNLSASRPQDRQFILSSKKLLLSDSGFYLCAWSPTSGSDIQYFGAGTRLSVL.

The rearrangement links TRBV5-4 to TRBJ2-7; D gene ambiguous. This CDR3 is built from 14 residues. V dropped 0 bases and J dropped 6 bases, with 13 bases sitting between them. In germline, CDR1 is SGHNT, CDR2 YYREEE (reference sequence). Written as DNA, the CDR3 is TGTGCCAGCAGCTTGGCCCCCCTATTCGGCGAGCAGTACTTC. Translating it yields CASSLAPLFGEQYF.

This clone has a single count. This CDR3 is also generated by other DNA sequences in the sample. V and J are TRBV9 and TRBJ2-7, with 9 bases fitting TRBD2. Trimming took 0 bases from V and 3 from J; bases not matched to a gene: 4. Per germline, CDR1 SGDLS and CDR2 YYNGEE. This CDR3 has 15 amino acids. Here the CDR3 reads CASSVGSSGSYEQYF. CDR3 DNA: TGTGCCAGCAGCGTAGGTAGTAGCGGGAGCTACGAGCAGTACTTC.

For this clone: Since a far larger clone is one base different, this is likely a read error. The identical CDR3 is also encoded by other nucleotide sequences in the sample. J is TRBJ2-7 and V is TRBV7-8; D remains ambiguous. Germline CDR1 and CDR2: SGHVS and FQNEAQ. Trimming took off 1 base at V and 4 bases at J, with 5 bases between the two ends. The CDR3 spans 12 residues. For the CDR3, the DNA is TGTGCCAGCAGCTTAGTAGTTTACGAGCAGTACTTC. Its protein product is CASSLVVYEQYF. Full variable domain (outside the CDR3, taken from reference TRBV7-8 and TRBJ2-7): GAGVSQSPRYKVAKRGQDVALRCDPISGHVSLFWYQQALGQGPEFLTYFQNEAQLDKSGLPSDRFFAERPEGSVSTLKIQRTQQEDSAVYLCASSLVVYEQYFGPGTRLTVT.

This chain links TRBV6-5 with TRBJ2-2, with unresolved D. The CDR3 totals 14 residues. V lost 2 bases and J 7 bases, leaving 11 bases between the germline ends. CDR1 is MNHEY, CDR2 SVGAGI, per germline. The CDR3 sequence: CASSYMGHIGELFF. Here the CDR3 DNA reads TGTGCCAGCAGTTACATGGGCCACATCGGGGAGCTGTTTTTT.

V gene TRBV13 combines with J gene TRBJ1-6; 8 bases align to TRBD1. Trimming cost V 5 bases and J 6 bases; bases outside gene matches: 9. Looked up from germline, CDR1 is PRHDT and CDR2 is FYEKMQ (reference sequence). This CDR3 has 16 residues. This chain's CDR3 is CASSPFGTGFNSPLHF. CDR3 DNA sequence: TGTGCCAGCAGCCCTTTTGGGACAGGATTTAATTCACCCCTCCACTTT.

The genes are TRBV30 and TRBJ1-2; 8 bases line up with TRBD1. Germline values: CDR1 GTSNPN, CDR2 SVGIG (reference sequence). This CDR3 is built from 14 residues. The V gene end was trimmed by 3 bases and the J gene end by 3 bases; junction bases not matched to a gene: 6. The DNA of the CDR3 is TGTGCCTGGAGCGCCGGGACAGGCTACTATGGCTACACCTTC. Amino acids: CAWSAGTGYYGYTF.

The chain employs TRBV4-3 and TRBJ2-7; D may be TRBD2 (5 bases). Looked up from germline, CDR1 is LGHNA and CDR2 is YSLEER. The CDR3 totals 18 residues. The V end lost 0 bases, the J end lost 0 bases, and 18 bases lay between the germline ends. In nucleotides, the CDR3 is TGCGCCAGCAGCCAAGATTTATCCGCTAGCCACCTCTCCTACGAGCAGTACTTC. Protein sequence: CASSQDLSASHLSYEQYF.